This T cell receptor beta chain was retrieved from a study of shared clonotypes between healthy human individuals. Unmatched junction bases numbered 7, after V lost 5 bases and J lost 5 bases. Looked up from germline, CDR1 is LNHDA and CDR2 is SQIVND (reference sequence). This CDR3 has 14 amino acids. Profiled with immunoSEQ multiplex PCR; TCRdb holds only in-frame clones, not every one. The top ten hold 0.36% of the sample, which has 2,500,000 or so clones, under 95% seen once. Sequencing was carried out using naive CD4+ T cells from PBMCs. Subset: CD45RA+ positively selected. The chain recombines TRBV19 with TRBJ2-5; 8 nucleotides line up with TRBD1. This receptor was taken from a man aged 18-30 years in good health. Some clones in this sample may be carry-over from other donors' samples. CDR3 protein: CASSPDRGVETQYF. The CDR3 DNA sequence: TGTGCCAGTAGTCCCGACAGGGGAGTGGAGACCCAGTACTTC.